This T cell receptor (beta chain) was obtained from a study of CD8 T cells in ankylosing spondylitis. Overall study findings and caveats: Eight or nine highly homologous variants made up a TCR beta motif that seemed to typify ankylosing spondylitis blood. Researchers reportedly found disease-linked clones significantly enriched in matched ankylosing spondylitis synovial fluid.

V lost 7 bases to trimming and J lost 5 bases, with 10 bases between them. The CDR3 totals 12 residues. Per germline, CDR1 SGDLS and CDR2 YYNGEE. TCRdb recomputed calls from the 5' RACE reads with MiXCR, one row per CDR3 protein. This sample carries under 170,000 distinct CDR3 sequences, 44% of them seen once, and the ten largest clones take 12% to 15%. As for this clonotype: What it recognizes is unknown.

Sequenced: synovial fluid, either unsorted or a sorted T cell fraction (not recorded which). The receptor comes from a male donor with ankylosing spondylitis. This sequence joins TRBV9 and TRBJ1-5; D uncertain. Here the CDR3 reads CASGSGDQPQHF. CDR3 sequence (DNA): TGTGCCAGCGGGAGTGGGGATCAGCCCCAGCATTTT.